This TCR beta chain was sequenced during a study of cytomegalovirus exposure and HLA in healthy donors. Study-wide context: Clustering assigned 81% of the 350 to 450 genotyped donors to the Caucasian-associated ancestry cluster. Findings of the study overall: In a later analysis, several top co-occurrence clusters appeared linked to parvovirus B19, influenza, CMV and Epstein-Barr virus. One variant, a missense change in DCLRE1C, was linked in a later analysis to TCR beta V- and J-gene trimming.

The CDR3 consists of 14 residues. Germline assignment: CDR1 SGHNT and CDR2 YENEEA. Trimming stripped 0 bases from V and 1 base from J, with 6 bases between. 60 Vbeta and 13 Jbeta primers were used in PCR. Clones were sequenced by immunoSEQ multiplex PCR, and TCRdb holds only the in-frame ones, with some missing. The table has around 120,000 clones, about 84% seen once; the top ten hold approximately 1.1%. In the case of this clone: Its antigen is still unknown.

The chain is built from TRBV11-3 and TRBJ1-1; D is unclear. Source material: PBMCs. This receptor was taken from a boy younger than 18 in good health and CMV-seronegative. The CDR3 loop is CASSLDLGNTEAFF. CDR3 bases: TGTGCCAGCAGCTTAGATCTCGGGAACACTGAAGCTTTCTTT.